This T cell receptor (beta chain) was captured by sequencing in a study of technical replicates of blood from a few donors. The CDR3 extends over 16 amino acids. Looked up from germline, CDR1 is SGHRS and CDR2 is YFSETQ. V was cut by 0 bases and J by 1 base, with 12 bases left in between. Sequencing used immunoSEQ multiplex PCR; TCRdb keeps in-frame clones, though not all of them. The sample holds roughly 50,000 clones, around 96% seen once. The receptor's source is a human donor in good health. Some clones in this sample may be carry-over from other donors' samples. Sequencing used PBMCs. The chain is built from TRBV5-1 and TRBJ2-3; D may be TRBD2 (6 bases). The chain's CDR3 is CASSLAVWGGTDTQYF. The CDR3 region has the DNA TGCGCCAGCAGCTTGGCGGTGTGGGGGGGCACAGATACGCAGTATTTT.